The 16 T cell receptor beta chains below were found in one sample sequenced in a study of T cell responses to AZD1222 COVID-19 vaccine. The protocol was immunoSEQ multiplex PCR, while the TCRdb copy is restricted to in-frame clones and leaves out a portion. The sample contains 150,000 or so clones, 85% to 95% of which appear only once. Sequencing was performed on peripheral blood, taken 28 days after the second AZD1222 dose. These receptors originate from an adult who received the AZD1222 COVID-19 vaccine.

The chain recombines TRBV28 with TRBJ2-3, with a weak D call TRBD2 (7 bases). Germline V gene lookup returns CDR1 MDHEN and CDR2 SYDVKM. The germline V and J ends were trimmed by 5 bases and 3 bases, with 12 bases remaining between them. The CDR3 contains 14 residues. The DNA for the CDR3 is TGTGCCAGCAGTAGGGGGGGCCAGACAGATACGCAGTATTTT. Its protein product is CASSRGGQTDTQYF.

This sequence joins TRBV11-2 and TRBJ1-1; unclear D gene. Germline V gene sequence: CDR1 SGHAT, CDR2 FQNNGV. The CDR3 sequence is 12 residues long. The V end lost 1 base, the J end lost 4 bases, and 4 bases lay between the germline ends. CDR3 nucleotide sequence: TGTGCCAGCAGCTTAGGACGCACTGAAGCTTTCTTT. Amino acid sequence: CASSLGRTEAFF.

The chain is built from TRBV28 and TRBJ1-5; perhaps TRBD1 as D (5 bases). This CDR3 is built from 14 residues. The germline gives CDR1 MDHEN, CDR2 SYDVKM. The ends were cut back, 6 bases at V and 0 bases at J, with 9 bases in the middle. Here the CDR3 DNA reads TGTGCCAGCAGGAAACAGGATAGCAATCAGCCCCAGCATTTT. Its protein is CASRKQDSNQPQHF.

This sequence joins TRBV30 and TRBJ1-3, with 7 bases matching TRBD1. Germline-derived CDR1 and CDR2 are GTSNPN and SVGIG (reference sequence). After removal of 2 bases from V and 3 bases from J, the junction contained 4 bases not matched to a gene. The CDR3 contains 14 residues. CDR3: CAWSPNRGGNTIYF. CDR3 sequence (DNA): TGTGCCTGGAGTCCTAACAGGGGTGGAAACACCATATATTTT.

This chain joins TRBV27 and TRBJ2-1; 8 bases are a match to TRBD2. Germline CDR1 MNHEY, CDR2 SMNVEV (reference sequence). The trim removed 1 base at V and 5 bases at J, leaving 19 bases unmatched. There are 20 residues in the CDR3. The CDR3 is CASSLYVLAGRPILNNEQFF. In nucleotides, the CDR3 is TGTGCCAGCAGTTTATACGTCCTAGCGGGTCGCCCTATACTGAACAATGAGCAGTTCTTC.

This clone has just a few counts. The chain has TRBV5-5 and TRBJ1-2; tentatively, D is TRBD1 (5 bases). Looked up from germline, CDR1 is SGHKS and CDR2 is YYEKEE (reference sequence). This CDR3 comprises 17 residues. The V gene lost 0 bases and the J gene lost 3 bases, with 18 bases spanning the gap. CDR3 in amino acids: CASSLGWLGTRYYGYTF. In DNA form, the CDR3 reads TGTGCCAGCAGCTTGGGTTGGCTGGGGACGCGCTACTATGGCTACACCTTC.

The V and J genes are TRBV27 and TRBJ2-5; TRBD1 or TRBD2 may be the D gene (6 bases each). Germline-derived CDR1 and CDR2 are MNHEY and SMNVEV (reference sequence). With 0 bases removed from V and 0 bases from J, the gap between germline ends came to 11 bases. The CDR3 extends over 16 amino acids. CDR3 region: CASSLSSGDYQETQYF. The CDR3 DNA is TGTGCCAGCAGTTTATCGTCAGGGGACTACCAAGAGACCCAGTACTTC.

This clone is a singleton in its sample. The chain links TRBV10-3 to TRBJ1-1; D is unresolved. V was shortened by 6 bases and J by 1 base, with 9 bases between the two germline ends. The CDR3 spans 13 residues. Germline V gives CDR1 ENHRY, CDR2 SYGVKD. The CDR3 sequence: CAISPGKNTEAFF. In DNA, the CDR3 is TGTGCCATCAGCCCGGGGAAGAACACTGAAGCTTTCTTT.

This clone was counted once. The rearrangement links TRBV5-4 to TRBJ1-2; the D gene is possibly TRBD1 (5 bases). Trimming pared 0 bases from V and 2 bases from J, leaving 8 bases between. The CDR3 has 14 amino acids. Germline lookup yields CDR1 SGHNT and CDR2 YYREEE (reference sequence). CDR3: CASSLVEGNYGYTF. Written as DNA, the CDR3 is TGTGCCAGCAGCTTGGTTGAGGGGAACTATGGCTACACCTTC.

The chain couples TRBV7-9 to TRBJ2-1; 11 nucleotides agree with TRBD2. CDR3 length: 16 residues. Germline CDR1 and CDR2: SEHNR and FQNEAQ (reference sequence). V dropped 4 bases and J dropped 6; count of bases not matched to a gene: 8. CDR3 sequence: CASSWVSGRASNEQFF. CDR3 DNA sequence: TGTGCCAGCAGCTGGGTTAGCGGGAGGGCCAGCAATGAGCAGTTCTTC. Variable domain in full (rest from reference TRBV7-9 and TRBJ2-1): DTGVSQNPRHKITKRGQNVTFRCDPISEHNRLYWYRQTLGQGPEFLTYFQNEAQLEKSRLLSDRFSAERPKGSFSTLEIQRTEQGDSAMYLCASSWVSGRASNEQFFGPGTRLTVL.

The V gene is TRBV20-1, the J gene TRBJ2-5, with 7 nucleotides matching TRBD2. J lost 4 bases, V lost 3 bases, and 8 bases had no gene match. CDR1 is DFQATT and CDR2 is SNEGSKA in the germline V gene (reference sequence). This CDR3 comprises 14 residues. CDR3 in amino acids: CSASEGGIGETQYF. The CDR3, as DNA: TGCAGTGCTAGTGAGGGAGGGATAGGAGAGACCCAGTACTTC.

The rearrangement links TRBV21-1 to TRBJ2-7; TRBD2, the D gene given by the table, was not confirmed from the DNA. TRBV21-1 counts as a pseudogene. This CDR3 is 18 amino acids long. The CDR3 DNA sequence: TGTGCCAGCAGCCCACAACTACAGTCCGGGAACCCATCCGTTGAGCAGTACTTC. This gives the protein CASSPQLQSGNPSVEQYF.

The chain employs TRBV16 and TRBJ1-1; D is uncertain. This CDR3 comprises 12 residues. The germline V gene has CDR1 KGHSY and CDR2 FQNENV. The germline V and J ends were trimmed by 0 bases and 10 bases, with 9 bases remaining between them. Written as DNA, the CDR3 is TGTGCCAGCAGCCAATCGTCGGTCGGAGCTTTCTTT. Amino acid sequence: CASSQSSVGAFF.

The V call is TRBV10-3, the J call TRBJ2-3; D not resolved. CDR1 is ENHRY and CDR2 is SYGVKD in the germline V gene. The length of the CDR3 is 13 residues. The germline V and J ends were trimmed by 7 bases and 3 bases, with 11 bases remaining between them. CDR3 loop: CAIKLAETDTQYF. As DNA, the CDR3 is TGTGCCATCAAACTGGCGGAGACAGATACGCAGTATTTT.

The chain joins TRBV28 to TRBJ1-4; a possible D gene is TRBD1 (5 bases). CDR1 and CDR2 (germline): MDHEN, SYDVKM. V was shortened by 4 bases and J by 4 bases, with 13 bases between the two germline ends. The CDR3 runs 15 residues. This CDR3 reads CASSSPGHVNEKLFF. CDR3 coding DNA: TGTGCCAGCAGTTCCCCCGGACATGTTAATGAAAAACTGTTTTTT.

The gene calls are TRBV27 and TRBJ1-1; no clear D. The CDR3 sequence is 14 residues long. V lost 6 bases and J lost 0, with 11 bases in between. Per germline, CDR1 MNHEY and CDR2 SMNVEV (reference sequence). CDR3 in DNA: TGTGCCAGCAGACTGACATTAGTGAACACTGAAGCTTTCTTT. This encodes CASRLTLVNTEAFF.